The 18 T cell receptor beta chains below all came from one sample that was sequenced in a study of cytomegalovirus exposure and HLA in healthy donors (dated by TCRdb to about 2017). Receptors were amplified or captured by the immunoSEQ multiplex PCR assay. The table comes from immuneACCESS by way of TCRdb, which keeps in-frame sequences with V and J called. Part of the clones is missing from these tables; in studies checked, under half for an unresolved V gene and the rest for unknown reasons. For this sample there are about 240,000 clones; 86% appear just once. Together, the top ten hold less than 1.5% of the sample. Source material: PBMCs. The receptors shown here come from a woman aged 25 to 39 in good health and CMV-seropositive.

The chain employs TRBV13 and TRBJ2-2; 8 bases line up with TRBD1. From germline, CDR1 is PRHDT and CDR2 FYEKMQ (reference sequence). The ends lost 4 bases at V and 4 bases at J; junction bases unmatched: 5. The CDR3 has 15 amino acids. The CDR3 loop reads CASSYQGAGTGELFF. CDR3 DNA: TGTGCCAGCAGCTACCAGGGGGCCGGCACCGGGGAGCTGTTTTTT.

The chain has TRBV5-1 and TRBJ1-1; a weak D match, TRBD1 (6 bases). CDR1 SGHRS and CDR2 YFSETQ come from the germline V gene. The CDR3 loop spans 14 amino acids. V shed 2 bases and J shed 4 bases, with 12 bases lying between them. The CDR3 loop reads CASSFGGASTEAFF. CDR3 bases: TGCGCCAGCAGCTTTGGGGGCGCATCCACTGAAGCTTTCTTT.

The CDR3 coding sequence is TGCAGCGTTGTAGGGGGATCCTACGAGCAGTACTTC. Translation: CSVVGGSYEQYF. The chain carries TRBV29-1 and TRBJ2-7; TRBD1 is a possible D gene (6 bases). Germline loops: CDR1 SQVTM, CDR2 ANQGSEA. The CDR3 is 12 residues long. The V and J ends lost 4 bases and 1 base respectively, with 8 bases between them.

The sample holds a few counts of this clone. The gene calls are TRBV15 and TRBJ1-4, with D perhaps matching TRBD1 (5 bases). Between the trimmed V and J ends, which lost 5 bases and 4 bases, there was a span of 14 bases. Germline-derived CDR1 and CDR2 are LNHNV and YYDKDF (reference sequence). This CDR3 spans 15 amino acids. The CDR3 DNA reads as TGTGCCACCAGCCGAGTGACGACAGTTAATGAAAAACTGTTTTTT. Protein product: CATSRVTTVNEKLFF.

This clone was picked up a small number of times. The J gene is TRBJ2-2, the V gene TRBV5-4; D not certain. Germline V lookup: CDR1 SGHNT, CDR2 YYREEE (reference sequence). The CDR3 loop spans 15 amino acids. V was clipped by 3 bases and J by 0 bases, with 9 bases between them. This CDR3 reads CASSSEVANTGELFF. CDR3 DNA: TGTGCCAGCAGCTCCGAGGTGGCGAACACCGGGGAGCTGTTTTTT.

V and J are TRBV6-1 and TRBJ1-5; a weak D match, TRBD1 (5 bases). The CDR3 loop spans 14 amino acids. The germline V gene has CDR1 MNHNS and CDR2 SASEGT. V lost 3 bases and J lost 6, with 12 bases in between. CDR3 nucleotide sequence: TGTGCCAGCAGTGAGACCAGGGCCGGTCAGCCCCAGCATTTT. Protein: CASSETRAGQPQHF.

The rearrangement uses TRBV19 and TRBJ1-2; 9 bases fit TRBD1. Looked up from germline, CDR1 is LNHDA and CDR2 is SQIVND (reference sequence). V lost 3 bases to trimming and J lost 4 bases; unmatched junction nucleotides: 6. The CDR3 is 15 residues long. The CDR3 loop reads CASSIDTGGPYGYTF. CDR3 sequence (DNA): TGTGCCAGTAGTATCGACACAGGGGGCCCCTATGGCTACACCTTC.

The chain couples TRBV5-1 to TRBJ1-1; 10 positions match TRBD1. Losses at the gene ends were 2 bases for V and 3 bases for J; bases not matched to a gene: 19. Germline V gene lookup returns CDR1 SGHRS and CDR2 YFSETQ. The CDR3 is 20 residues long. The CDR3: CASSLGWAAPGTGADTEAFF. The CDR3 DNA reads TGCGCCAGCAGCTTAGGGTGGGCGGCCCCGGGGACAGGGGCGGACACTGAAGCTTTCTTT.

The CDR3 DNA reads TGTGCCAGCAGGTCAGGGGACAGATCCTACGAGCAGTACTTC. Translated, it gives CASRSGDRSYEQYF. This chain joins TRBV28 and TRBJ2-7; 7 bases agree with TRBD1. Germline assignment: CDR1 MDHEN and CDR2 SYDVKM. The CDR3 extends over 14 amino acids. The V segment lost 6 bases and the J segment 1 base; nucleotides outside the gene matches: 6. Full variable domain (rest looked up from reference TRBV28 and TRBJ2-7): DVKVTQSSRYLVKRTGEKVFLECVQDMDHENMFWYRQDPGLGLRLIYFSYDVKMKEKGDIPEGYSVSREKKERFSLILESASTNQTSMYLCASRSGDRSYEQYFGPGTRLTVT.

The genes are TRBV18 and TRBJ2-7; TRBD2 matches 10 bases. Germline values: CDR1 KGHSH, CDR2 LQKENI. CDR3 length: 15 residues. V gave up 3 bases and J gave up 2 bases; unmatched junction bases: 4. The CDR3 reads CASSPPAGGTYEQYF. The DNA for the CDR3 is TGTGCCAGCTCACCCCCAGCGGGAGGGACCTACGAGCAGTACTTC.

The V and J genes are TRBV15 and TRBJ1-2, with unresolved D. Deletions cut 0 bases from V and 1 base from J, with 9 bases between. Germline V lookup: CDR1 LNHNV, CDR2 YYDKDF (reference sequence). CDR3 size: 15 residues. This chain's CDR3 is CATSRDLSDNYGYTF. CDR3 coding DNA: TGTGCCACCAGCAGAGACCTGAGTGATAACTATGGCTACACCTTC.

The chain couples TRBV6-5 to TRBJ1-2; 8 bases are shared with TRBD1. This CDR3 is 14 amino acids long. J was trimmed by 6 bases and V by 0 bases; bases with no gene match: 3. Germline V CDR1 and CDR2: MNHEY, SVGAGI. CDR3 nucleotide sequence: TGTGCCAGCAGTTACTCCGAGACAGGGGATGGCTACACCTTC. Its protein product is CASSYSETGDGYTF.

The gene calls are TRBV11-2 and TRBJ2-5; 13 bases align to TRBD2. The CDR3 has 17 amino acids. The V gene's germline CDR1 is SGHAT and CDR2 FQNNGV. Losses at the gene ends were 4 bases for V and 5 bases for J; bases not matched to a gene: 10. CDR3 nucleotide sequence: TGTGCCAGCAGCTCAGACGGACTAGCGGGAGCGAGGGAGACCCAGTACTTC. As protein: CASSSDGLAGARETQYF.

The chain carries TRBV28 and TRBJ1-2; D is ambiguous. The germline V gene has CDR1 MDHEN and CDR2 SYDVKM. CDR3 length: 13 residues. V was cut by 8 bases and J by 1 base, with 11 bases left in between. The DNA of the CDR3 is TGTGCCAGCTACCCACCAGATAACTATGGCTACACCTTC. Its protein product is CASYPPDNYGYTF.

In this sample, this clone turned up a few times. V and J are TRBV13 and TRBJ1-2; the D gene is possibly TRBD1 (5 bases). Trimming stripped 1 base from V and 5 bases from J, with 11 bases between. The CDR3 extends over 14 amino acids. Germline V lookup: CDR1 PRHDT, CDR2 FYEKMQ (reference sequence). CDR3 in DNA: TGTGCCAGCAGCTTAGAGGGACTAAAATATGGCTACACCTTC. Translated: CASSLEGLKYGYTF. The full variable domain, its missing parts supplied by reference TRBV13 and TRBJ1-2, is AAGVIQSPRHLIKEKRETATLKCYPIPRHDTVYWYQQGPGQDPQFLISFYEKMQSDKGSIPDRFSAQQFSDYHSELNMSSLELGDSALYFCASSLEGLKYGYTFGSGTRLTVV.

The chain combines TRBV5-4 with TRBJ2-3, with 11 positions matching TRBD2. With V trimmed by 0 bases and J by 0 bases, 0 bases remained unmatched. This CDR3 is 16 amino acids long. CDR1 SGHNT and CDR2 YYREEE come from the germline V gene (reference sequence). CDR3 amino acids: CASSLGLAGSTDTQYF. CDR3 in DNA: TGTGCCAGCAGCTTGGGACTAGCGGGGAGCACAGATACGCAGTATTTT.

The chain employs TRBV5-4 and TRBJ2-7, with 9 nucleotides matching TRBD1. V lost 0 bases, J lost 3 bases, and 4 bases stayed unmatched. The CDR3 spans 15 residues. The germline V gene encodes CDR1 SGHNT and CDR2 YYREEE (reference sequence). The CDR3 coding sequence is TGTGCCAGCAGCTTGGGCCCGGGACAGGGCTACGAGCAGTACTTC. It specifies CASSLGPGQGYEQYF.

This sequence joins TRBV9 and TRBJ1-1, with D tentatively TRBD1 (5 bases). The CDR3 has 13 amino acids. Germline-derived CDR1 and CDR2 are SGDLS and YYNGEE. Deletions cut 0 bases from V and 9 bases from J, with 12 bases between. The DNA of the CDR3 is TGTGCCAGCAGCGTAGTGAGTACAGGACAAGCTTTCTTT. This encodes CASSVVSTGQAFF.